The rows below give T cell receptor beta chains drawn from one sample of a study of OX40 agonist ivuxolimab in advanced cancers. Generated by immunoSEQ multiplex PCR, the TCRdb table keeps only in-frame clones and is missing some. Seen here are roughly 90,000 clones, under 95% observed once, and the top ten hold approximately 2.9%. This material consisted of CD4+ or CD8+ T cells sorted from blood, taken in a trial of the OX40 agonist ivuxolimab. These TCRs come from an adult with an advanced solid tumor such as melanoma, head and neck, liver or kidney cancer. Each CDR3 is given with its conserved first and last residue. Fields, in order: J gene, clone size, V gene, D gene, CDR3 DNA, CDR3 protein. The D gene is left open where the match is weak. A clone size is listed for some rows: how often the clone was seen (once, few, many), or a class if it is expanded.

j_gene: TRBJ2-1; abundance: .; v_gene: TRBV27; d_gene: TRBD2; CDR3nt: TGTGCCAGCAGTTGGGGGGGAGTTTACAATGAGCAGTTCTTC; CDR3aa: CASSWGGVYNEQFF
j_gene: TRBJ1-2; abundance: .; v_gene: TRBV27; d_gene: .; CDR3nt: TGTGCCAGCAGTTTATTGGGGGGGGATATCGGCTACACCTTC; CDR3aa: CASSLLGGDIGYTF
j_gene: TRBJ2-1; abundance: once; v_gene: TRBV29-1; d_gene: .; CDR3nt: TGCAGCGTTGAGAAGCGGGACAATGAGCAGTTCTTC; CDR3aa: CSVEKRDNEQFF
j_gene: TRBJ2-6; abundance: .; v_gene: TRBV19; d_gene: .; CDR3nt: TGTGCCAGTTCTATTAACTCTGGGGCCAACGTCCTGACTTTC; CDR3aa: CASSINSGANVLTF
j_gene: TRBJ2-1; abundance: .; v_gene: TRBV9; d_gene: .; CDR3nt: TGTGCCAGCAGCGTGGGCAGGGCGGCCTACAATGAGCAGTTCTTC; CDR3aa: CASSVGRAAYNEQFF
j_gene: TRBJ1-2; abundance: .; v_gene: TRBV7-6; d_gene: .; CDR3nt: TGTGCCAGCAGCTTAGGGGGGAACGGGTATGGCTACACCTTC; CDR3aa: CASSLGGNGYGYTF
j_gene: TRBJ2-7; abundance: .; v_gene: TRBV15; d_gene: TRBD1; CDR3nt: TGTGCCACCAGCAGAGATGGAACAGGGGGCCTCTACGAGCAGTACTTC; CDR3aa: CATSRDGTGGLYEQYF
j_gene: TRBJ2-1; abundance: .; v_gene: TRBV30; d_gene: .; CDR3nt: TGTGCCTGGGCACTAGCCTACAATGAGCAGTTCTTC; CDR3aa: CAWALAYNEQFF
j_gene: TRBJ1-2; abundance: .; v_gene: TRBV25-1; d_gene: .; CDR3nt: TGTGCCAGCAGTGCTTCGCTTAACTATGGCTACACCTTC; CDR3aa: CASSASLNYGYTF
j_gene: TRBJ1-2; abundance: .; v_gene: TRBV14; d_gene: .; CDR3nt: TGTGCCAGCAGCCAAGGTTGGCCAGTTAACTATGGCTACACCTTC; CDR3aa: CASSQGWPVNYGYTF